This T cell receptor (beta chain) was found in a study of OX40 agonist ivuxolimab in advanced cancers. Across the whole study: Males comprised about 84% of the group, whose mean age was approximately 60 years (range 23 to 79). Anti-PD-1, anti-PD-L1 or anti-CTLA-4 therapy given earlier was allowed, and around 40% had some.

The method was immunoSEQ multiplex PCR; TCRdb's version includes in-frame clones alone and lacks a portion of them. This table holds tens of thousands of clones, around 80% found once. V lost 6 bases and J 1 base, leaving 9 bases between the germline ends. The CDR3 is made up of 13 amino acids. Germline CDR1 and CDR2: MNHEY and SVGAGI. This sequence originates from an adult with an advanced solid tumor such as melanoma, head and neck, liver or kidney cancer. The V call is TRBV6-5, the J call TRBJ1-1; D ambiguous. The sample in question was CD4+ or CD8+ T cells sorted from blood, obtained in a trial of the OX40 agonist ivuxolimab. This CDR3 is CASRGKKNTEAFF. DNA for the CDR3: TGTGCCAGCAGAGGGAAGAAGAACACTGAAGCTTTCTTT.